The 25 T cell receptor beta chains in this list originate from one sample, sequenced in a study of blood T cell repertoires in COVID-19. Method: immunoSEQ multiplex PCR; TCRdb's copy keeps in-frame clones and lacks some. Of 140,000 to 150,000 clones in the sample, approximately 80% are singletons; the top ten hold about a tenth. Specimen: peripheral blood. These receptors all stem from a man aged 55 to 70 with active or convalescent COVID-19.

Only one count was recorded for this clone. This chain connects TRBV4-3 to TRBJ2-1; 9 positions agree with TRBD2. With 1 base clipped from V and 4 bases from J, the junction kept 11 bases outside the gene matches. CDR3 length: 18 amino acids. Germline V lookup: CDR1 LGHNA, CDR2 YSLEER. The CDR3 is CASSQGPGGGAKYNEQFF. CDR3 nucleotide sequence: TGCGCCAGCAGCCAAGGTCCGGGCGGGGGGGCGAAATACAATGAGCAGTTCTTC.

The chain recombines TRBV6-2 or TRBV6-3 with TRBJ2-7; 10 nucleotides match TRBD2. CDR3 length: 14 amino acids. V was clipped by 2 bases and J by 6 bases; unmatched bases: 4. In germline, CDR1 is MNHEY, CDR2 SVGEGT. Here the CDR3 DNA reads TGTGCCAGCAGTTACCCGGTAGCGGGAGGCGAGCAGTACGTC. This encodes CASSYPVAGGEQYV.

The V call is TRBV27, the J call TRBJ1-6; 8 bases align to TRBD1. The CDR3 covers 16 residues. In germline, CDR1 is MNHEY, CDR2 SMNVEV (reference sequence). The trim removed 2 bases at V and 7 bases at J, leaving 7 bases unmatched. The chain's CDR3 is CASSLGQGAWNSPLHF. CDR3 nucleotide sequence: TGTGCCAGCAGTTTAGGGCAGGGGGCTTGGAATTCACCCCTCCACTTT.

The gene calls are TRBV10-1 and TRBJ1-1, with 8 bases fitting TRBD1. After removal of 6 bases from V and 10 bases from J, the junction contained 13 bases not matched to a gene. CDR3 size: 14 residues. Germline V CDR1 and CDR2: WNHNN, SYGVQD (reference sequence). In DNA form, the CDR3 reads TGCGCCAGCAGCCCGAGTGGACAGGGAGGTATAGCTTTCTTT. Residues: CASSPSGQGGIAFF.

This rearrangement joins TRBV28 to TRBJ2-7, with TRBD1 matching over 7 bases. The J segment lost 7 bases and the V segment lost 6 bases, leaving 6 bases of the junction unmatched. The CDR3 runs 12 residues. Germline V gene lookup returns CDR1 MDHEN and CDR2 SYDVKM. Written as DNA, the CDR3 is TGTGCCAGCAGCTCACAGGGGTTAGAGCAGTACGTC. Translating it yields CASSSQGLEQYV.

J is TRBJ2-3 and V is TRBV5-6; TRBD1 matches at 10 bases. V trimming: 3 bases; J trimming: 5 bases; junction bases outside the gene matches: 0. There are 13 residues in the CDR3. Per the germline V gene, CDR1 is SGHDT and CDR2 is YYEEEE. CDR3 sequence reads: CASSWDRGDTQYF. CDR3 bases: TGTGCCAGCAGCTGGGACAGGGGAGATACGCAGTATTTT.

This clone showed up just once. The V call is TRBV20-1, the J call TRBJ2-7; possible D gene TRBD1, 6 bases. This CDR3 contains 15 residues. Germline V gives CDR1 DFQATT, CDR2 SNEGSKA (reference sequence). V gave up 3 bases and J gave up 4 bases, with 19 bases separating them. CDR3 sequence reads: CSASWVGQGLYEQYF. DNA of the CDR3: TGCAGTGCTAGTTGGGTTGGGCAGGGGCTATACGAGCAGTACTTC.

There are a few counts of this clone. This rearrangement joins TRBV7-8 to TRBJ1-3; 7 positions agree with TRBD1. Germline V lookup: CDR1 SGHVS, CDR2 FQNEAQ. V lost 2 bases to trimming and J lost 7 bases; unmatched junction nucleotides: 5. The CDR3 is 14 amino acids. This CDR3 is CASSLLQGPNTIYF. The CDR3 nucleotides read TGTGCCAGCAGCTTACTACAGGGGCCGAACACCATATATTTT.

This clone showed up just a few times. The genes are TRBV10-3 and TRBJ1-1, with 9 bases lining up with TRBD1. The CDR3 spans 14 residues. V was pared by 6 bases and J by 6 bases, with 8 bases of the junction left unmatched. CDR1 is ENHRY, CDR2 SYGVKD, per germline. Here the CDR3 reads CAISGTGRFPEAFF. In nucleotides, the CDR3 is TGTGCCATCAGCGGGACAGGGAGGTTTCCTGAAGCTTTCTTT.

V usage is TRBV4-1 and J usage is TRBJ2-1, with 13 bases lining up with TRBD2. Germline-derived CDR1 and CDR2 are MGHRA and YSYEKL. The CDR3 runs to 15 residues. Trimming took 5 bases from V and 8 from J; bases not matched to a gene: 6. The CDR3 DNA reads as TGCGCCAGCAGCGAACGACTAGCGGGGGGCTATGAGCAGTTCTTC. Translation: CASSERLAGGYEQFF.

The chain is built from TRBV9 and TRBJ1-2; D may be TRBD1 (5 bases). The CDR3 length is 13 residues. The V and J ends lost 4 bases and 1 base respectively, with 8 bases between them. Germline V lookup: CDR1 SGDLS, CDR2 YYNGEE. The CDR3 loop reads CASSYDSNYGYTF. The CDR3 DNA follows: TGTGCCAGCAGCTACGACAGTAACTATGGCTACACCTTC.

V is TRBV11-3 and J is TRBJ2-7; 7 bases are a match to TRBD2. The CDR3 has 14 residues. Germline trimming cut 5 bases from V and 2 bases from J; bases unmatched to any gene: 6. Germline V gene sequence: CDR1 SGHNT, CDR2 YENEEA. The CDR3 here is CASSPTLAAYEQYV. The CDR3 coding sequence is TGTGCCAGCAGCCCAACTCTAGCGGCCTACGAGCAGTACGTC.

The gene calls are TRBV7-2 and TRBJ2-3; 9 bases align to TRBD2. CDR1 and CDR2 from the germline V gene are SGHTA and FQGNSA. CDR3 length equals 14 residues. Trimming at V came to 1 base and at J to 9 bases, leaving 5 bases not matched to a gene. The CDR3 sequence is CASSLGLAVMTQYF. CDR3 bases: TGTGCCAGCAGCTTAGGACTAGCGGTGATGACGCAGTATTTT.

The chain employs TRBV28 and TRBJ2-5, with 7 bases aligning to TRBD1. The length of the CDR3 is 15 residues. CDR1 is MDHEN, CDR2 SYDVKM, per germline. V lost 8 bases to trimming and J lost 2 bases; unmatched junction nucleotides: 11. The DNA of the CDR3 is TGTGCCAGCGAGGGCCCCGGGACAGCACAAGAGACCCAGTACTTC. Encoded protein: CASEGPGTAQETQYF.

J is TRBJ1-6 and V is TRBV24-1, with D possibly being TRBD1 (5 bases). Deletions cut 6 bases from V and 6 bases from J, with 17 bases between. This CDR3 region has 16 residues. Germline V gene sequence: CDR1 KGHDR, CDR2 SFDVKD. In nucleotides, the CDR3 is TGTGCCACCAGTCTGGGGCGGGGGATTGTTAATTCACCCCTCCACTTT. It is translated as CATSLGRGIVNSPLHF.

This clone was observed a single time. The V and J genes are TRBV27 and TRBJ1-1; D may be TRBD1 (5 bases). Trimming stripped 5 bases from V and 4 bases from J, with 17 bases between. Germline V gene data show CDR1 as MNHEY and CDR2 as SMNVEV (reference sequence). The CDR3 runs 15 residues. CDR3 nucleotides: TGTGCCAGCAGTCTCGTTTCCCCGGGACTCACTGAAGCTTTCTTT. This sequence encodes CASSLVSPGLTEAFF.

This clone was detected only a few times. The chain has TRBV7-2 and TRBJ1-4; TRBD1 matches at 8 bases. J was trimmed by 4 bases and V by 1 base; bases with no gene match: 8. CDR1 is SGHTA and CDR2 is FQGNSA in the germline V gene. CDR3 length equals 17 residues. CDR3 loop: CASSLGSGGGLNEKLFF. CDR3 sequence (DNA): TGTGCCAGCAGCTTAGGGTCAGGGGGCGGTCTTAATGAAAAACTGTTTTTT.

The chain recombines TRBV14 with TRBJ2-7; 9 bases fit TRBD2. The germline V gene has CDR1 SGHDN and CDR2 FVKESK. Trimming took 8 bases from V and 6 from J; bases not matched to a gene: 11. The CDR3 spans 14 residues. CDR3 in amino acids: CASGLAGDVREQYF. CDR3 in DNA: TGTGCCAGCGGATTAGCGGGGGATGTACGCGAGCAGTACTTC.

This chain connects TRBV6-2 or TRBV6-3 to TRBJ2-1, with TRBD1 matching 8 bases. The CDR3 is 12 amino acids. V shed 2 bases, J shed 14 bases, and the junction held 5 bases outside the gene matches. CDR1 and CDR2 (germline): MNHEY, SVGEGT. CDR3: CASSYPDRGEFF. The CDR3 bases are TGTGCCAGCAGTTACCCCGACAGGGGAGAGTTCTTC.

The chain recombines TRBV5-6 with TRBJ1-1; D ambiguous. The CDR3 has 17 residues. Per germline, CDR1 SGHDT and CDR2 YYEEEE. The ends were cut back, 0 bases at V and 7 bases at J, with 22 bases in the middle. The CDR3 spells CASSLGLETAFYDEAFF. The CDR3 region has the DNA TGTGCCAGCAGCTTGGGTTTGGAAACAGCCTTCTACGATGAAGCTTTCTTT.

The chain combines TRBV11-2 with TRBJ2-7; TRBD2 matches 8 bases. This CDR3 region has 14 residues. CDR1 is SGHAT, CDR2 FQNNGV, per germline. The J segment lost 0 bases and the V segment lost 5 bases, leaving 3 bases of the junction unmatched. The CDR3 DNA reads as TGTGCCAGCAGCCTTAGCGGGAACTCCTACGAGCAGTACGTC. As protein: CASSLSGNSYEQYV.

This chain connects TRBV4-1 to TRBJ1-2, with 7 bases that match TRBD1. CDR1 is MGHRA, CDR2 YSYEKL, per germline. V lost 3 bases, J lost 5 bases, and 9 bases stayed unmatched. The CDR3 covers 15 residues. CDR3 residues: CASSQVTGTVYGYTF. The CDR3 DNA follows: TGCGCCAGCAGCCAGGTTACCGGGACAGTTTATGGCTACACCTTC.

The chain employs TRBV7-2 and TRBJ2-3; 7 positions match TRBD2. The junction had 7 bases not matched to a gene; V was cut back by 2 bases and J by 5 bases. Germline V lookup: CDR1 SGHTA, CDR2 FQGNSA. This CDR3 contains 15 residues. The CDR3 sequence: CASSLSGGGVDTQYF. In DNA form, the CDR3 reads TGTGCCAGCAGCTTATCCGGCGGGGGTGTAGATACGCAGTATTTT. Full variable domain (outside the CDR3, taken from reference TRBV7-2 and TRBJ2-3): GAGVSQSPSNKVTEKGKDVELRCDPISGHTALYWYRQSLGQGLEFLIYFQGNSAPDKSGLPSDRFSAERTGGSVSTLTIQRTQQEDSAVYLCASSLSGGGVDTQYFGPGTRLTVL.

The chain couples TRBV6-2 or TRBV6-3 to TRBJ2-5; D unresolved. This CDR3 spans 13 amino acids. Germline values: CDR1 MNHEY, CDR2 SVGEGT. Trimming removed 5 bases from V and 7 bases from J, with 14 bases in between. The CDR3 bases are TGTGCCAGCAGTCCCCTCTCGTCAGGGACCCAGTACTTC. It specifies CASSPLSSGTQYF.

This chain connects TRBV6-5 to TRBJ2-2, with 11 bases that match TRBD2. V was pared by 6 bases and J by 6 bases, with 3 bases of the junction left unmatched. Germline V lookup: CDR1 MNHEY, CDR2 SVGAGI. This CDR3 is 14 amino acids long. The CDR3 bases are TGTGCCAGCAGAAGTAGCGGGAGGGCCGGGGAGCTGTTTTTT. This codes for CASRSSGRAGELFF.